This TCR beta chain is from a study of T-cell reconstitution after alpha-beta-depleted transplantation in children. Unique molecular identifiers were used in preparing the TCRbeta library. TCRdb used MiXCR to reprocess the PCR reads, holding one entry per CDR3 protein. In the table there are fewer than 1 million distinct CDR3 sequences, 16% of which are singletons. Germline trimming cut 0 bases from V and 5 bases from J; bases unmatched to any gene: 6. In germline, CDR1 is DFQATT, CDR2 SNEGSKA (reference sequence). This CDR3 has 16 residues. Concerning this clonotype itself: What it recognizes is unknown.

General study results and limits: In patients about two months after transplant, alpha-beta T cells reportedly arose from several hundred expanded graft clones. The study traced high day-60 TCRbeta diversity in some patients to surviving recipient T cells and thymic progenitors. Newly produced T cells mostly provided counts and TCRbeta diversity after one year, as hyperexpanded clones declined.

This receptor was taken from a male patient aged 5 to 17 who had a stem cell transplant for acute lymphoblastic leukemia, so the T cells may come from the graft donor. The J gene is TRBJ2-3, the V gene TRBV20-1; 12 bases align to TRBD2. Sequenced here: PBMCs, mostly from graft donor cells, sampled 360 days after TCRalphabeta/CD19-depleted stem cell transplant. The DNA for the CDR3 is TGCAGTGCTAGAGATCGACTAGCGGGAGCTAGAGATACGCAGTATTTT. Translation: CSARDRLAGARDTQYF.